This entry features one TCR beta chain sequence. The antigen remains undetermined. Trimming stripped 0 bases from V and 0 bases from J, with 15 bases between. The CDR3 loop spans 17 amino acids. Looked up from germline, CDR1 is GTSNPN and CDR2 is SVGIG (reference sequence). The study ran its PCR with 60 Vbeta and 13 Jbeta primers. Per the authors' pipeline: About 83 million unique TCR beta chains, 9 million to 14 million shared, were counted in a later analysis. The assay was immunoSEQ multiplex PCR, and TCRdb's table has in-frame clones only and misses some. The V and J calls and the clone size are those of that table, but D and trimming were determined from the DNA. Counted here are fewer than 250,000 clones, about 85% occurring once; the ten biggest clones make up roughly a tenth. The data were taken from a study of cytomegalovirus exposure and HLA in healthy donors. Study outcomes and limitations: Later analysis reportedly placed an Asian-associated ancestry cluster below the roughly 690-donor mean in N-insertions. Associated with HLA alleles at 0.05 false discovery rate in a later analysis were fewer than 20,000 TCR beta sequences. A missense DCLRE1C variant was associated with V- and J-gene trimming of TCR beta chains in a later analysis, and an independent cohort replicated the association.

Sequencing used PBMCs. This clonotype was sampled from a woman aged 50 to 60 in good health and CMV-seropositive. The chain couples TRBV30 to TRBJ1-3, with unresolved D. In nucleotides, the CDR3 is TGTGCCTGGAGTGTACGTAGAGGGCCTCACTCTGGAAACACCATATATTTT. This codes for CAWSVRRGPHSGNTIYF.